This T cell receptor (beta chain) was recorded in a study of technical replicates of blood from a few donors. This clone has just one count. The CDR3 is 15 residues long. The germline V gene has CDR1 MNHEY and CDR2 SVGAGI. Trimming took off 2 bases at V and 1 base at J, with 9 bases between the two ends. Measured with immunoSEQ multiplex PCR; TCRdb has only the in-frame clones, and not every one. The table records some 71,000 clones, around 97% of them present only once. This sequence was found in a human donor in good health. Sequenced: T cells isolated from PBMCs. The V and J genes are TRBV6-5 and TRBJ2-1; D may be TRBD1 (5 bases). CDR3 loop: CASSYGATSYNEQFF. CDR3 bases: TGTGCCAGCAGTTACGGGGCAACTTCCTACAATGAGCAGTTCTTC.